The 22 T cell receptor beta chains below all came from one sample that was sequenced in a study of OX40 agonist ivuxolimab in advanced cancers. Profiled with immunoSEQ multiplex PCR; TCRdb holds only in-frame clones, not every one. The sample records around 73,000 clones, approximately 90% being singletons. Source: CD4+ or CD8+ T cells sorted from blood, taken in a trial of the OX40 agonist ivuxolimab. All receptors derive from an adult with an advanced solid tumor such as melanoma, head and neck, liver or kidney cancer.

The chain recombines TRBV27 with TRBJ2-3, with D perhaps matching TRBD1 (5 bases). CDR1 and CDR2 (germline): MNHEY, SMNVEV (reference sequence). CDR3 length: 13 amino acids. V was shortened by 3 bases and J by 9 bases, with 13 bases between the two germline ends. CDR3: CASSFFQGRTQYF. In DNA, the CDR3 is TGTGCCAGCAGTTTCTTTCAGGGTCGAACGCAGTATTTT.

The chain recombines TRBV5-4 with TRBJ2-1; D might be TRBD2 (6 bases). V shed 1 base and J shed 4 bases, with 15 bases lying between them. This CDR3 region has 16 residues. From germline, CDR1 is SGHNT and CDR2 YYREEE (reference sequence). CDR3 DNA: TGTGCCAGCAGCTTGTTGGGGCGGGAACTGTACAATGAGCAGTTCTTC. Protein: CASSLLGRELYNEQFF.

The rearrangement uses TRBV5-1 and TRBJ2-7; D not certain. Trimming left V 2 bases short and J 4 bases short, with 10 bases between. CDR3 length equals 13 residues. CDR1 and CDR2 (germline): SGHRS, YFSETQ. CDR3 DNA: TGCGCCAGCAGCTTAGGGTCTACTTACGAGCAGTACTTC. Its translation: CASSLGSTYEQYF.

This sequence joins TRBV11-2 and TRBJ2-5; weak D call: TRBD1 (5 bases). The germline V and J ends were trimmed by 0 bases and 2 bases, with 10 bases remaining between them. The V gene's germline CDR1 is SGHAT and CDR2 FQNNGV. This CDR3 comprises 15 residues. The CDR3 region is CASSLERGRQETQYF. DNA of the CDR3: TGTGCCAGCAGCTTAGAAAGGGGTAGACAAGAGACCCAGTACTTC.

The chain links TRBV27 to TRBJ1-5, with 9 nucleotides matching TRBD1. Trimming removed 5 bases from V and 7 bases from J; junction bases left unmatched: 12. Germline values: CDR1 MNHEY, CDR2 SMNVEV (reference sequence). The length of the CDR3 is 16 residues. For the CDR3, the DNA is TGTGCCAGCAGTATTTCCGGGACAGGGAATTACCAGCCCCAGCATTTT. Encoded protein: CASSISGTGNYQPQHF.

This clone showed up just once. This chain connects TRBV5-1 to TRBJ2-7; weak D call: TRBD2 (5 bases). CDR1 is SGHRS and CDR2 is YFSETQ in the germline V gene. The CDR3 has 15 residues. The V and J ends lost 0 bases and 4 bases respectively, with 14 bases between them. The CDR3 region is CASSLVWEPFYEQYF. CDR3 sequence (DNA): TGCGCCAGCAGCTTGGTCTGGGAGCCCTTTTACGAGCAGTACTTC.

The rearrangement uses TRBV9 and TRBJ1-4, with TRBD1 identical over 8 bases. The CDR3 is 19 amino acids. V gave up 0 bases and J gave up 7 bases; unmatched junction bases: 17. CDR1 is SGDLS and CDR2 is YYNGEE in the germline V gene. The CDR3 coding sequence is TGTGCCAGCAGCGTAGGGGCCACAGGGGGTTTGGTTTCGAGTGAAAAACTGTTTTTT. Amino acids: CASSVGATGGLVSSEKLFF.

This clone was counted once. The chain links TRBV11-3 to TRBJ2-7; D is tentatively TRBD1 or TRBD2 (5 bases each). Trimming removed 9 bases at V and 1 base at J, with 16 bases between. Germline V lookup: CDR1 SGHNT, CDR2 YENEEA. The CDR3 loop spans 14 amino acids. CDR3 sequence reads: CARSLGRISYEQYF. DNA for the CDR3: TGTGCCAGAAGCCTGGGACGGATATCCTACGAGCAGTACTTC.

The rearrangement uses TRBV6-5 and TRBJ1-1; no firm D call. This CDR3 is built from 15 residues. Germline CDR1 reads MNHEY; CDR2 reads SVGAGI. V was clipped by 7 bases and J by 0 bases, with 15 bases between them. Here the CDR3 reads CASNVGAIMNTEAFF. The CDR3 DNA sequence: TGTGCCAGCAACGTAGGCGCGATTATGAACACTGAAGCTTTCTTT.

The chain has TRBV5-1 and TRBJ2-3; possible D gene TRBD2, 6 bases. The V and J ends lost 4 bases and 0 bases respectively, with 12 bases between them. The CDR3 has 15 residues. Per germline, CDR1 SGHRS and CDR2 YFSETQ. The CDR3 DNA reads TGCGCCAGCAGCCCACCCACTAGCAGCACAGATACGCAGTATTTT. It yields the protein CASSPPTSSTDTQYF. The whole variable domain, filled in from reference TRBV5-1 and TRBJ2-3, reads KAGVTQTPRYLIKTRGQQVTLSCSPISGHRSVSWYQQTPGQGLQFLFEYFSETQRNKGNFPGRFSGRQFSNSRSEMNVSTLELGDSALYLCASSPPTSSTDTQYFGPGTRLTVL.

The chain is built from TRBV7-9 and TRBJ2-5; D unresolved. The CDR3 length is 13 residues. V lost 2 bases, J lost 5 bases, and 9 bases lay in between. The germline CDR1 and CDR2 sequences are SEHNR and FQNEAQ (reference sequence). In DNA, the CDR3 is TGTGCCAGCAGCTTAACCTACGGGGAGACCCAGTACTTC. Amino acids: CASSLTYGETQYF.

CDR3 in DNA: TGTGCCAGCAGCTTATGGGGGGGTGAGCAGTTCTTC. Residues: CASSLWGGEQFF. The chain combines TRBV13 with TRBJ2-1, with 7 bases aligning to TRBD2. The CDR3 is 12 residues long. The germline V gene encodes CDR1 PRHDT and CDR2 FYEKMQ (reference sequence). Trimming cost V 2 bases and J 9 bases; bases outside gene matches: 1. The variable domain in full, completed from reference TRBV13 and TRBJ2-1, reads AAGVIQSPRHLIKEKRETATLKCYPIPRHDTVYWYQQGPGQDPQFLISFYEKMQSDKGSIPDRFSAQQFSDYHSELNMSSLELGDSALYFCASSLWGGEQFFGPGTRLTVL.

This CDR3 is CASSPGGAQNYGYTF. CDR3 bases: TGTGCCAGCAGTCCCGGGGGGGCTCAGAACTATGGCTACACCTTC. The genes are TRBV27 and TRBJ1-2, with a possible D match to TRBD1 (6 bases). The CDR3 is 15 residues long. CDR1 and CDR2 from the germline V gene are MNHEY and SMNVEV (reference sequence). The germline V and J ends were trimmed by 5 bases and 2 bases, with 15 bases remaining between them.

This clone was picked up a small number of times. The V call is TRBV11-2, the J call TRBJ2-2; D might be TRBD2 (6 bases). The CDR3 has 16 amino acids. Germline CDR1 and CDR2: SGHAT and FQNNGV. Between the trimmed V and J ends, which lost 6 bases and 2 bases, there was a span of 16 bases. Here the CDR3 DNA reads TGTGCCAGCAGTCAACCTCAGGGACTTAACACCGGGGAGCTGTTTTTT. This codes for CASSQPQGLNTGELFF.

The chain carries TRBV27 and TRBJ2-7; 9 nucleotides line up with TRBD2. Looked up from germline, CDR1 is MNHEY and CDR2 is SMNVEV (reference sequence). The CDR3 contains 16 residues. Losses at the gene ends were 7 bases for V and 0 bases for J; bases not matched to a gene: 10. CDR3 nucleotides: TGTGCCAGCACCTGGGGAGCGGGAGGAGTCTCCTACGAGCAGTACTTC. Translated, it gives CASTWGAGGVSYEQYF.

The V call is TRBV7-3, the J call TRBJ2-5; D perhaps matches TRBD2 (6 bases). The CDR3 is 15 residues long. Germline V lookup: CDR1 SGHTA, CDR2 FQGTGA. The V gene lost 0 bases and the J gene lost 0 bases, with 8 bases spanning the gap. The CDR3: CASSLTTSNQETQYF. CDR3 sequence (DNA): TGTGCCAGCAGCTTAACGACTAGTAACCAAGAGACCCAGTACTTC.

Only one count was recorded for this clone. CDR3 sequence (DNA): TGTGCCAGCAGCTTGTGGGACGAGACCCAGTACTTC. Protein: CASSLWDETQYF. This sequence joins TRBV11-2 and TRBJ2-5; D possibly matches TRBD1 or TRBD2 (5 bases each). The CDR3 has 12 residues. Trimming left V 3 bases short and J 5 bases short, with 7 bases between. In germline, CDR1 is SGHAT, CDR2 FQNNGV.

The chain combines TRBV7-2 with TRBJ2-1; TRBD2 aligns across 8 bases. The CDR3 is 16 amino acids. The germline gives CDR1 SGHTA, CDR2 FQGNSA. Germline trimming cut 5 bases from V and 6 bases from J; bases unmatched to any gene: 12. The CDR3 nucleotides are TGTGCCAGCAGCGGGGGGACTAGTCCCTCTCTCAATGAGCAGTTCTTC. This encodes CASSGGTSPSLNEQFF.

The gene calls are TRBV27 and TRBJ1-5, with a tentative D call TRBD1 (5 bases). Germline V CDR1 and CDR2: MNHEY, SMNVEV (reference sequence). The CDR3 extends over 14 amino acids. Trimming took 3 bases from V and 6 from J, leaving 12 bases between them. Here the CDR3 reads CASSFGQGGQPQHF. For the CDR3, the DNA is TGTGCCAGCAGTTTCGGGCAGGGCGGTCAGCCCCAGCATTTT.

This chain connects TRBV27 to TRBJ1-3, with D possibly matching TRBD1 (5 bases). Germline CDR1 is MNHEY and CDR2 is SMNVEV (reference sequence). The length of the CDR3 is 17 residues. V dropped 4 bases and J dropped 0 bases, with 16 bases sitting between them. The CDR3, as DNA: TGTGCCAGCAGTTCCGGGGACGGACCAACCTCTGGAAACACCATATATTTT. This translates into CASSSGDGPTSGNTIYF.

The chain has TRBV29-1 and TRBJ1-4; D remains ambiguous. The CDR3 sequence is 10 residues long. Between the trimmed V and J ends, which lost 8 bases and 7 bases, there was a span of 8 bases. The germline V gene has CDR1 SQVTM and CDR2 ANQGSEA. The CDR3 region has the DNA TGCAGCTTAAAAATTGAAAAACTGTTTTTT. This gives the protein CSLKIEKLFF.

The chain uses TRBV7-6 and TRBJ2-2; possible D gene TRBD1, 6 bases. Germline loops: CDR1 SGHVS, CDR2 FNYEAQ. The length of the CDR3 is 16 residues. Trimming took off 5 bases at V and 4 bases at J, with 17 bases between the two ends. Here the CDR3 DNA reads TGTGCCAGCAGCCCGGCGTTGGGGGCCATCACCGGGGAGCTGTTTTTT. It codes for CASSPALGAITGELFF. Together with reference TRBV7-6 and TRBJ2-2, the CDR3 gives the full variable domain: GAGVSQSPRYKVTKRGQDVALRCDPISGHVSLYWYRQALGQGPEFLTYFNYEAQQDKSGLPNDRFSAERPEGSISTLTIQRTEQRDSAMYRCASSPALGAITGELFFGEGSRLTVL.